This TCR beta chain was sequenced for a study of blood T cell repertoires in COVID-19 (TCRdb year 2020). Regarding the research as a whole: Samples from collaborators originated in the United States, Italy and Spain and spanned both the acute and convalescent phases of COVID-19. The prospective study material was composed of cDNA or gDNA derived from T cells, B-cell-depleted T cells, or PBMCs. Subjects who had been exposed to COVID-19, were actively infected with it, or had recovered from it provided the deeply sampled blood TCRbeta repertoires that made up the dataset. The repertoires were made available in a free public database intended to serve as a resource for research on the immune response to SARS-CoV-2. The samples were drawn from the first 160 participants of the ongoing ImmuneRACE study and from 1,200 or so subjects provided by 6 global collaborators. Sample metadata almost always included a de-identified subject ID, COVID-19 status, age in years and sex. Where available, HLA class I and class II types were taken from metadata supplied by the sample provider and were not determined by assay-based typing.

CDR1 SGHRS and CDR2 YFSETQ are derived from the germline V gene. The CDR3 measures 15 amino acids from cysteine to phenylalanine. Only the CDR3 DNA stays, 45 bases, in frame from base 1. Germline trimming amounts to 3 bases on V and 7 bases on J, with 6 as the count of junction bases outside the gene matches. The paper as a whole reports these results and caveats: How much clinical and demographic metadata was included differed by source and by participant, and the metadata was provided uncurated.

Participants in the prospective study were enrolled through a virtual design, were aged about 18 to 100 years, and lived in some 24 United States geographic areas. To assign participants to cohorts, the prospective study relied on clinical history that participants themselves reported in a screening survey and a study questionnaire. Exposed participants had been in contact, within 2 weeks of entering the study, with a person who had a PCR-confirmed or clinician-diagnosed case of COVID-19. In the prospective study, mobile phlebotomists collected whole blood, serum and a nasopharyngeal or oropharyngeal swab from each participant. Over a roughly 2-month period, participants in the prospective study had the option of providing additional blood draws and questionnaires. Before DNA extraction, prospective study blood samples were shipped either frozen or at room temperature. TCRbeta CDR3 regions were amplified from genomic DNA using the immunoSEQ Assay, a bias-controlled multiplex PCR. The paper's data handling went like this. Within the assay, amplification of reference gene primers was used to estimate how many nucleated cells each sample contained. To quantify the absolute abundance of each unique TCRbeta CDR3 rearrangement, sequence reads were collapsed and filtered. Productive Simpson clonality was computed per sample as the square root of Simpson's diversity index over productive rearrangements. TCRdb stores this immuneACCESS table with in-frame sequences only. Part of the clones is absent; in the studies checked, under half of the shortfall reflects unresolved V genes, and no reason is known for the rest. The V and J calls and clone size were taken over from that table, and D and trimming were inferred from the DNA. The sample table shows 200,000 to 250,000 clones, and about 87% are seen once. The top ten hold approximately 3.5% of the sample.

Comment on this clone: Its antigen remains unidentified. It has no much larger one-base neighbor in the sample; base qualities were not kept.

This clonotype was obtained from a woman in her twenties or thirties who had been exposed to COVID-19. The sequenced sample was PBMCs or T cells enriched from blood (not recorded which). This chain joins TRBV5-1 to TRBJ2-2; 10 central bases correspond to TRBD1. This receptor carries the CDR3 CASSSGTGAGGELFF. The DNA is TGCGCCAGCAGCTCCGGGACAGGGGCCGGCGGGGAGCTGTTTTTT. Joined to the reference TRBV5-1 and TRBJ2-2 proteins, this CDR3 gives the full variable domain: KAGVTQTPRYLIKTRGQQVTLSCSPISGHRSVSWYQQTPGQGLQFLFEYFSETQRNKGNFPGRFSGRQFSNSRSEMNVSTLELGDSALYLCASSSGTGAGGELFFGEGSRLTVL.